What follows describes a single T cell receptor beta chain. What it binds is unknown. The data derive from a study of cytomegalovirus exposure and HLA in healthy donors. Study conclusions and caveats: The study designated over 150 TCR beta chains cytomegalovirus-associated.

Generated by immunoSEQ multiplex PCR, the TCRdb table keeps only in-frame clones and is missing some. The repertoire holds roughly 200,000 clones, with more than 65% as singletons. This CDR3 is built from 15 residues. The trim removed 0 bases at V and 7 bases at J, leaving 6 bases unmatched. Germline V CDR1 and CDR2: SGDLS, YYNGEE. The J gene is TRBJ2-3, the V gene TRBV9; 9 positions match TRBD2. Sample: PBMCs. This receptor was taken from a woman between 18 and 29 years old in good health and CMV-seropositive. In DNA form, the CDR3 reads TGTGCCAGCAGCGTAGGCGGGGGGGCTACAAATACGCAGTATTTT. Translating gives CASSVGGGATNTQYF. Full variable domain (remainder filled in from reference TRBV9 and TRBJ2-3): DSGVTQTPKHLITATGQRVTLRCSPRSGDLSVYWYQQSLDQGLQFLIQYYNGEERAKGNILERFSAQQFPDLHSELNLSSLELGDSALYFCASSVGGGATNTQYFGPGTRLTVL.